The T cell receptor beta chain described here comes from a study of graft-versus-host responses after intestinal transplantation. Study information: Following induction with anti-thymocyte globulin, all recipients were given tacrolimus and steroids for approximately three years.

Profiling relied on immunoSEQ multiplex PCR, and the TCRdb table lists in-frame clones only, not all of them. The sample contains 85,000 to 100,000 clones, approximately 89% of which appear only once. Concerning this clone: What it recognizes is unknown.

The material was unstimulated CD4+ T cells sorted from spleen or lymph node cells, obtained before transplant. This clonotype was obtained from a human donor who was the organ donor for an intestinal transplant.

The CDR3 is CASSNTGTGKGYEQYF. DNA of the CDR3: TGTGCCAGTAGTAATACTGGGACAGGGAAAGGCTACGAGCAGTACTTC. The V call is TRBV19, the J call TRBJ2-7; 9 bases agree with TRBD1. Trimming removed 4 bases from V and 3 bases from J; junction bases left unmatched: 10. The CDR3 has 16 residues. Per the germline V gene, CDR1 is LNHDA and CDR2 is SQIVND (reference sequence).